The clone carrying this T cell receptor (beta chain) was seen once. Its specificity is unknown. The approximately 120-subject validation cohort, separate from the approximately 660-subject first cohort, included the donors. The V gene's germline CDR1 is SNHLY and CDR2 FYNNEI. This CDR3 is 14 amino acids long. V was clipped by 4 bases and J by 2 bases, with 10 bases between them. The data stem from a study of cytomegalovirus exposure and HLA in healthy donors. Study-level findings and limits: Diagnosis of cytomegalovirus status made by the classifier reportedly showed high specificity and sensitivity.

Here immunoSEQ multiplex PCR was the method, and the copy in TCRdb shows in-frame clones only, minus some. The data contain some 130,000 clones, 85% to 90% of them seen just once; the ten biggest clones take up around 1.3%. The sequence came from a woman between 18 and 29 years old in good health and CMV-seronegative. This chain uses TRBV2 with TRBJ2-3, with TRBD1 as a possible D gene (5 bases). Source material: PBMCs. The CDR3 bases are TGTGCCAGCAGTGGGTTGACAGCCACAGATACGCAGTATTTT. The encoded protein is CASSGLTATDTQYF.